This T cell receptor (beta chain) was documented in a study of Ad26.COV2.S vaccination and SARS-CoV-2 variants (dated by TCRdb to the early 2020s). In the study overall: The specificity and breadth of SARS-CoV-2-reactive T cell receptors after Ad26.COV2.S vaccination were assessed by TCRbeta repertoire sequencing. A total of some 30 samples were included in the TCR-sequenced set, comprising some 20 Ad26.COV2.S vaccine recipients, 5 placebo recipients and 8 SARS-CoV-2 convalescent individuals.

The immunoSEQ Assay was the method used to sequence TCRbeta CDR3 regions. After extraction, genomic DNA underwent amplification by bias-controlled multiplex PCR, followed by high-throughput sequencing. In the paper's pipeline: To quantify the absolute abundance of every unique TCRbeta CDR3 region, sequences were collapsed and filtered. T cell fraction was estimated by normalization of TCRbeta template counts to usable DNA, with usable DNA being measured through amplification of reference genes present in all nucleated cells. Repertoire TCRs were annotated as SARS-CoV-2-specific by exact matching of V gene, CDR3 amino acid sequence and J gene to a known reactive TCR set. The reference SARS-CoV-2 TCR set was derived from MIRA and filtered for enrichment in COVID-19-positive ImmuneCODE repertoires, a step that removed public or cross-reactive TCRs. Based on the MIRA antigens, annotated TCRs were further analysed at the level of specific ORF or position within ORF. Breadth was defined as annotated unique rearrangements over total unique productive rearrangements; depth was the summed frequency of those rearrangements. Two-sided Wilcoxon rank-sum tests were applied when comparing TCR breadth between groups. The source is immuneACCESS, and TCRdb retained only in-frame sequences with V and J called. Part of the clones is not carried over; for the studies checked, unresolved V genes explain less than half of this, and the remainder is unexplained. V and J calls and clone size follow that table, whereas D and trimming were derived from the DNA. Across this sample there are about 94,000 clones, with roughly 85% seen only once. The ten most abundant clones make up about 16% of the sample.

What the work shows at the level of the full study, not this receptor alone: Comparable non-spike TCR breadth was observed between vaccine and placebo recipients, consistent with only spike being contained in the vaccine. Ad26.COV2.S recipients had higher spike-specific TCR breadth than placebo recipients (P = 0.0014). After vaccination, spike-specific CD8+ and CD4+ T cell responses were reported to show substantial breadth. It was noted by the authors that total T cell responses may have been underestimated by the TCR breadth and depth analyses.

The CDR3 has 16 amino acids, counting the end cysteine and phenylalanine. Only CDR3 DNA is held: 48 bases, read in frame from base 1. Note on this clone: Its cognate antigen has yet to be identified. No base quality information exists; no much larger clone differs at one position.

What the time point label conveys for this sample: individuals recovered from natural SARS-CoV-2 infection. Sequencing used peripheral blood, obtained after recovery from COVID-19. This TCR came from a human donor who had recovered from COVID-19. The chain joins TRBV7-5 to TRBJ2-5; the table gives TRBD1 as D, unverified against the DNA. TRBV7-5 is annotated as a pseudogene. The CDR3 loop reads CVRSSALTELQETQYF. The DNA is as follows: TGTGTCAGAAGCTCCGCCCTGACAGAATTACAAGAGACCCAGTACTTC.